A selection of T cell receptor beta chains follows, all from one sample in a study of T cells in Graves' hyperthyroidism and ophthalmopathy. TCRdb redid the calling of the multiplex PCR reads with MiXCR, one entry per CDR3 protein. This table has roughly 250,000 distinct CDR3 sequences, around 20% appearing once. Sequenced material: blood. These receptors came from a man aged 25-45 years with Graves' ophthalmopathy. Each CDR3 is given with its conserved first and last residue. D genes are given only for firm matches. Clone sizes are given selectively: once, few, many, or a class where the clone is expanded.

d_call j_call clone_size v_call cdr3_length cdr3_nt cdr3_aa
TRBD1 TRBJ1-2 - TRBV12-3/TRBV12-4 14 TGTGCCAGCAGTTTCCTTGGGACAGGGGGTGGCTACACCTTC CASSFLGTGGGYTF
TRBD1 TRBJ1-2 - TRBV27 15 TGTGCCAGCAGTTTATCAATTGACAGGGTTAGTGGCTACACCTTC CASSLSIDRVSGYTF
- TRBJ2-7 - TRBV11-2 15 TGTGCCAGCAGCTTAGGTAACGGGGGTTCCAACGAGCAGTACTTC CASSLGNGGSNEQYF
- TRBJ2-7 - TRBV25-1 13 TGTGCCAGCAGTGCCTTCGGGCGGGTCGAGCAGTACTTC CASSAFGRVEQYF
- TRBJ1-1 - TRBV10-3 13 TGTGCCATCAGTTTCGGACAGAACACTGAAGCTTTCTTT CAISFGQNTEAFF
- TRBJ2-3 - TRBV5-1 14 TGCGCCAGCAGCTTCGAGGGGACCACAGATACGCAGTATTTT CASSFEGTTDTQYF
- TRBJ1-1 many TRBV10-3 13 TGTGCCATCGGGTTGAGGGGGGACACTGAAGCTTTCTTT CAIGLRGDTEAFF
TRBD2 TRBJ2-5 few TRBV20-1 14 TGCAGTGCAAGTATAGCGGGAGGTCTTGAGACCCAGTACTTC CSASIAGGLETQYF
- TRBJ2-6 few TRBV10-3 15 TGTGCCATTCGTAAGCCTGGCTATGGGGCCAACGTCCTGACTTTC CAIRKPGYGANVLTF
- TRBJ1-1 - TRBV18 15 TGTGCCAGCTCACGTAGGACCGACGCGAACACTGAAGCTTTCTTT CASSRRTDANTEAFF
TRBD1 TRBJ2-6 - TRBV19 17 TGTGCCAGTAGTATAGGGACAGGGGCGGCTGGGGCCAACGTCCTGACTTTC CASSIGTGAAGANVLTF
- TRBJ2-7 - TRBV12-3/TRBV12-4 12 TGTGCCAGCAGTTTATACGGATACGAGCAGTACTTC CASSLYGYEQYF
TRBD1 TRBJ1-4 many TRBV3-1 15 TGTGCCAGCAGCTTAGGACAGGGTCCCCAGGGGAAACTGTTTTTT CASSLGQGPQGKLFF
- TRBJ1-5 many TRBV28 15 TGTGCCAGCAGTTTTACCCGGACAGTTGGTCAGCCCCAGCATTTT CASSFTRTVGQPQHF
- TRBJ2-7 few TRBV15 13 TGTGCCACCAGCCGTACGTTCCAAAGCGAGCAGTACTTC CATSRTFQSEQYF
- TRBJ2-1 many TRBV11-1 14 TGTGCCAGCAAACCGGGCGGGACCTACAATGAGCAGTTCTTC CASKPGGTYNEQFF
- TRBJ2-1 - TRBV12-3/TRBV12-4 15 TGTGCCAGCAGTCGCAACAGCGGCCCCTACAATGAGCAGTTCTTC CASSRNSGPYNEQFF
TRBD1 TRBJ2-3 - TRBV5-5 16 TGTGCCAGCAGCTCAACGGGACAGGCTTACTGGGATACGCAGTATTTT CASSSTGQAYWDTQYF
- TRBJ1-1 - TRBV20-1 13 TGCAGTGCTAGAGTACCAGGGAACACTGAAGCTTTCTTT CSARVPGNTEAFF
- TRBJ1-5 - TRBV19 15 TGTGCCAGTAGCGGCGGAGGGTCCCCCAATCAGCCCCAGCATTTT CASSGGGSPNQPQHF
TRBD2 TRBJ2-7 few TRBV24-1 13 TGTGCCACCTCACTAGCGGGAGGCTACGAGCAGTACTTC CATSLAGGYEQYF
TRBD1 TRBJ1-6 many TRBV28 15 TGTGCCAGCAGTCCTTTCCGGGACAGGGGATCACCCCTCCACTTT CASSPFRDRGSPLHF
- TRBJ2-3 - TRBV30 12 TGTGCCTGGAGTCCGACGACGAATACGCAGTATTTT CAWSPTTNTQYF
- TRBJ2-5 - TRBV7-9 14 TGTGCCAGCAGCTTAGAGTCAGGGCCAGAGACCCAGTACTTC CASSLESGPETQYF
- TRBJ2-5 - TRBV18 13 TGTGCCAGCTCACCCCTCCCACGGGAGACCCAGTACTTC CASSPLPRETQYF
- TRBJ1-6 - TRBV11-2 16 TGTGCCAGCAGCTTGGGTGGGGGGGGTTATAATTCACCCCTCCACTTT CASSLGGGGYNSPLHF
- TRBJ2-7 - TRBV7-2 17 TGTGCCAGCAGCTTGGGGATCGGACGCTCAAAGGGCTACGAGCAGTACTTC CASSLGIGRSKGYEQYF
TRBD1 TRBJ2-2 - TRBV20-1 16 TGCAGTGCTAGAGACCCGGGACAGGGGAAGACCGGGGAGCTGTTTTTT CSARDPGQGKTGELFF
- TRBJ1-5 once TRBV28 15 TGTGCCAGCAGTTTACCCAGGGGAGGCAATCAGCCCCAGCATTTT CASSLPRGGNQPQHF
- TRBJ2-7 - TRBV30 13 TGTGCCTGGAGTGTGAACTGGTCCAACGAGCAGTACTTC CAWSVNWSNEQYF
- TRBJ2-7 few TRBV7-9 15 TGTGCCAGCAGCTCCCCCCTATGGGGAGCCTACGAGCAGTACTTC CASSSPLWGAYEQYF
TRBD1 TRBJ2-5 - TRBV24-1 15 TGTGCCACCAGTGCCCCGACAGGGAGAGGAGAGACCCAGTACTTC CATSAPTGRGETQYF
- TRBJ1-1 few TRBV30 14 TGTGCCTGGAGTTCGGGGGGGGGGAACACTGAAGCTTTCTTT CAWSSGGGNTEAFF
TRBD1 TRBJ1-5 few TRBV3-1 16 TGTGCCAGCAGCCAAGCCGCGACAGGGGGTAATCAGCCCCAGCATTTT CASSQAATGGNQPQHF
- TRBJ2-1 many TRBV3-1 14 TGTGCCAGCAGCTCTCTAGGTTTTAGCAATGAGCAGTTCTTC CASSSLGFSNEQFF
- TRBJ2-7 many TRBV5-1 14 TGCGCCAGCAGCTTGGGGGTGGGCTCCTACGAGCAGTACTTC CASSLGVGSYEQYF
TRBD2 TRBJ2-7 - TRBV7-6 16 TGTGCCAGCAGTTCGGGACTAGCGGGAGACTCCTACGAGCAGTACTTC CASSSGLAGDSYEQYF
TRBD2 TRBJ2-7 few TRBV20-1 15 TGCAGTGCTAGAGGGGGGGGTAGCGGGAGTCCCGAGCAGTACTTC CSARGGGSGSPEQYF
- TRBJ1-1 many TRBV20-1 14 TGCAGTGCTAGTAGGCGCCGGGGGGTCACTGAAGCTTTCTTT CSASRRRGVTEAFF
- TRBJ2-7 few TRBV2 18 TGTGCCAGCAGTGCCGGTCCGGACGGGTTAACGTTTCCCTACGAGCAGTACTTC CASSAGPDGLTFPYEQYF
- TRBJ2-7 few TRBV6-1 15 TGTGCCAGCAGTATGCTATCGGGAGAATTCTACGAGCAGTACTTC CASSMLSGEFYEQYF
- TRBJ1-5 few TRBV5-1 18 TGCGCCAGCAGGCCGGTGGGGGGCGCGGTTCTCCTCAATCAGCCCCAGCATTTT CASRPVGGAVLLNQPQHF
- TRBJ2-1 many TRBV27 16 TGTGCCAGCAGTTTATTGTCCGGGAGAGGGTCCAATGAGCAGTTCTTC CASSLLSGRGSNEQFF
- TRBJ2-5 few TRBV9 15 TGTGCCAGCAGCGTACCTGATTGGGGCCAAGAGACCCAGTACTTC CASSVPDWGQETQYF
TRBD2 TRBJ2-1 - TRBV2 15 TGTGCCACCGCATTACTAGCGGGAGGGGTAAATGAGCAGTCCTTC CATALLAGGVNEQSF
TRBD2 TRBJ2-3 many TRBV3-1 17 TGTGCCAGCAGCCAAGGGACTAGCGGGAGACTCACAGATACGCAGTATTTT CASSQGTSGRLTDTQYF
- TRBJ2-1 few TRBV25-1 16 TGTGCCAGCAGTGAAATAGGGGGTTACTCCTACAATGAGCAGTTCTTC CASSEIGGYSYNEQFF
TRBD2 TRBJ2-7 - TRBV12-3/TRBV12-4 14 TGTGCCAGCAGTTCGACTAGCGGGACCTCGCCGCAGTACTTC CASSSTSGTSPQYF
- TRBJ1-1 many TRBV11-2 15 TGTGCCAGCAGCCCACGACAGGTCATGAACACTGAAGCTTTCTTT CASSPRQVMNTEAFF
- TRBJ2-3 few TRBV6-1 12 TGTGCCAGCACCCCAATGGCAGATACGCAGTATTTT CASTPMADTQYF
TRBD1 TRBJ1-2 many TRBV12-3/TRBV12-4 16 TGTGCCAGCAGCCCGCGGGGGGGACAGGGGGCGGAGGGCTACACCTTC CASSPRGGQGAEGYTF
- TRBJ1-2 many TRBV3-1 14 TGTGCCAGCAGCCAACCAACAGGGAACTATGGCTACACCTTC CASSQPTGNYGYTF
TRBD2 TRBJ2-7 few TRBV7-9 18 TGTGCCAGCAGCTTGGACAGGGTGACTAGCGGGGACCCCTACGAGCGGTACTTC CASSLDRVTSGDPYERYF